The 26 T cell receptor beta chains below come from one sample, sequenced in a study of cytotoxic CD8 clonotypes in ibrutinib-treated CLL. Generated by immunoSEQ multiplex PCR, the TCRdb table keeps only in-frame clones and is missing some. The sample has 250,000 to 350,000 clones; 70% to 80% are singletons. Material: PBMCs, obtained at disease progression, from a patient treated with ibrutinib. The receptors derive from a human donor with chronic lymphocytic leukemia.

As DNA, the CDR3 is TGTGCCAGCAGGGCGGACAGGGGGCAAGGGGTTGAGCAGTTCTTC. Encoded protein: CASRADRGQGVEQFF. V is TRBV2 and J is TRBJ2-1; 11 bases are shared with TRBD1. Germline V lookup: CDR1 SNHLY, CDR2 FYNNEI. The ends lost 6 bases at V and 9 bases at J; junction bases unmatched: 10. The CDR3 covers 15 residues.

V usage is TRBV7-6 and J usage is TRBJ2-1; 14 bases are shared with TRBD2. The CDR3 totals 16 residues. V gave up 1 base and J gave up 12 bases; unmatched junction bases: 8. Germline CDR1 is SGHVS and CDR2 is FNYEAQ. The CDR3 loop is CASSLGPGTSGSGQFF. Here the CDR3 DNA reads TGTGCCAGCAGCTTAGGGCCCGGGACTAGCGGGAGTGGGCAGTTCTTC.

A single count supports this clone. CDR3 region: CASSRGGPTDEQFF. The CDR3 nucleotides are TGTGCCAGTAGTAGAGGGGGACCGACTGACGAGCAGTTCTTC. The chain employs TRBV19 and TRBJ2-1; D may be TRBD1 (6 bases). The CDR3 contains 14 residues. V lost 4 bases and J 10 bases, leaving 17 bases between the germline ends. Per the germline V gene, CDR1 is LNHDA and CDR2 is SQIVND (reference sequence). Full variable domain (outside the CDR3, taken from reference TRBV19 and TRBJ2-1): DGGITQSPKYLFRKEGQNVTLSCEQNLNHDAMYWYRQDPGQGLRLIYYSQIVNDFQKGDIAEGYSVSREKKESFPLTVTSAQKNPTAFYLCASSRGGPTDEQFFGPGTRLTVL.

V gene TRBV6-1 combines with J gene TRBJ1-5; 7 bases map to TRBD1. CDR3 length: 14 residues. The V gene's germline CDR1 is MNHNS and CDR2 SASEGT. Trimming at V came to 11 bases and at J to 0 bases, leaving 7 bases not matched to a gene. CDR3: CAARQGYSNQPQHF. For the CDR3, the DNA is TGTGCCGCTAGACAGGGATATAGCAATCAGCCCCAGCATTTT.

The chain recombines TRBV6-5 with TRBJ2-7; D possibly corresponds to TRBD1 (6 bases). Deletions cut 2 bases from V and 4 bases from J, with 9 bases between. The CDR3 is 13 amino acids. Germline CDR1 MNHEY, CDR2 SVGAGI. This CDR3 is CASSYIQGYEQYF. The CDR3 region has the DNA TGTGCCAGCAGTTACATACAGGGTTACGAGCAGTACTTC.

The chain links TRBV11-2 to TRBJ1-2; a weak D match, TRBD1 (6 bases). Germline-derived CDR1 and CDR2 are SGHAT and FQNNGV. Between the trimmed V and J ends, which lost 11 bases and 0 bases, there was a span of 13 bases. This CDR3 has 13 residues. This CDR3 reads CAGGGGANYGYTF. In DNA, the CDR3 is TGTGCCGGCGGAGGGGGAGCTAACTATGGCTACACCTTC.

The rearrangement joins TRBV7-6 to TRBJ2-2, with D tentatively TRBD1 or TRBD2 (5 bases each). CDR3 length: 15 amino acids. The germline V gene encodes CDR1 SGHVS and CDR2 FNYEAQ. V was clipped by 5 bases and J by 2 bases, with 12 bases between them. The CDR3 is CASSASGLNTGELFF. Written as DNA, the CDR3 is TGTGCCAGCAGCGCCTCGGGGCTAAACACCGGGGAGCTGTTTTTT.

CDR3 nucleotide sequence: TGCAGCGTTGGGATCCCCTGGAAAAAACTCAACTATGGCTACACCTTC. Amino acid sequence: CSVGIPWKKLNYGYTF. This sequence joins TRBV29-1 and TRBJ1-2; no reliable D call. CDR1 is SQVTM and CDR2 is ANQGSEA in the germline V gene. The length of the CDR3 is 16 residues. Trimming removed 4 bases from V and 2 bases from J, with 20 bases in between. Filled out from reference TRBV29-1 and TRBJ1-2, the complete variable domain reads SAVISQKPSRDICQRGTSLTIQCQVDSQVTMMFWYRQQPGQSLTLIATANQGSEATYESGFVIDKFPISRPNLTFSTLTVSNMSPEDSSIYLCSVGIPWKKLNYGYTFGSGTRLTVV.

The chain employs TRBV10-2 and TRBJ2-2; TRBD2 agrees at 13 bases. CDR3 length: 18 residues. Germline V CDR1 and CDR2: WSHSY, SAAADI. V lost 6 bases, J lost 0 bases, and 7 bases stayed unmatched. CDR3 amino acids: CASSSLAGGNTNTGELFF. CDR3 nucleotide sequence: TGCGCCAGCAGCTCACTAGCGGGGGGGAATACGAACACCGGGGAGCTGTTTTTT.

This chain connects TRBV6-5 to TRBJ1-1; unclear D gene. This CDR3 comprises 14 residues. In germline, CDR1 is MNHEY, CDR2 SVGAGI. Trimming took off 0 bases at V and 1 base at J, with 6 bases between the two ends. Here the CDR3 reads CASSYSMGNTEAFF. DNA of the CDR3: TGTGCCAGCAGTTACTCGATGGGGAACACTGAAGCTTTCTTT.

The J gene is TRBJ2-5, the V gene TRBV19, with D perhaps matching TRBD1 or TRBD2 (5 bases each). From germline, CDR1 is LNHDA and CDR2 SQIVND (reference sequence). The CDR3 extends over 14 amino acids. V was pared by 7 bases and J by 7 bases, with 19 bases between. The CDR3, as DNA: TGTGCCAGTAAACCCGAGGGGAGTCGGGGGACCCAGTACTTC. It codes for CASKPEGSRGTQYF.

The J gene is TRBJ2-3, the V gene TRBV28; 9 bases match TRBD2. The CDR3 length is 16 residues. From germline, CDR1 is MDHEN and CDR2 SYDVKM. V lost 2 bases, J lost 6 bases, and 9 bases stayed unmatched. CDR3 loop: CASSLGLAGVGDTQYF. CDR3 DNA sequence: TGTGCCAGCAGTTTAGGGTTAGCGGGAGTTGGGGATACGCAGTATTTT.

This clone came up once. The rearrangement links TRBV5-1 to TRBJ2-5; 15 nucleotides line up with TRBD2. V trimming: 4 bases; J trimming: 1 base; junction bases outside the gene matches: 8. This CDR3 comprises 18 residues. CDR1 and CDR2 (germline): SGHRS, YFSETQ. The CDR3 coding sequence is TGCGCCAGCAGCGCGGGACTAGCGGGGGGTCTTATCCAAGAGACCCAGTACTTC. Its protein is CASSAGLAGGLIQETQYF.

The gene calls are TRBV7-2 and TRBJ2-7; D ambiguous. The CDR3 extends over 14 amino acids. Germline CDR1 SGHTA, CDR2 FQGNSA. V was pared by 0 bases and J by 3 bases, with 9 bases between. The CDR3 coding sequence is TGTGCCAGCAGCTTAGCGGTCACCAGCTACGAGCAGTACTTC. The encoded protein is CASSLAVTSYEQYF.

Here the CDR3 DNA reads TGTGCCAGCAGGCGCGGAGGGGGCGGTGAGCAGTTCTTC. This codes for CASRRGGGGEQFF. The chain has TRBV6-5 and TRBJ2-1, with TRBD1 as a possible D gene (7 bases). V gave up 6 bases and J gave up 9 bases, with 15 bases separating them. The CDR3 is 13 residues long. CDR1 and CDR2 (germline): MNHEY, SVGAGI.

This clone came up a few times. The chain combines TRBV2 with TRBJ2-7; D is unclear. The CDR3 consists of 15 residues. CDR1 SNHLY and CDR2 FYNNEI come from the germline V gene. V shed 4 bases and J shed 0 bases, with 13 bases lying between them. CDR3: CASSAGDPSSYEQYF. The DNA of the CDR3 is TGTGCCAGCAGTGCAGGAGACCCGAGCTCCTACGAGCAGTACTTC.

The chain uses TRBV18 and TRBJ2-5; D perhaps matches TRBD1 (6 bases). Germline assignment: CDR1 KGHSH and CDR2 LQKENI. The V and J ends lost 4 bases and 4 bases respectively, with 16 bases between them. This CDR3 has 15 residues. CDR3 coding DNA: TGTGCCAGCTCACTGGATACAGGGAGTCGAGAGACCCAGTACTTC. This translates into CASSLDTGSRETQYF.

The CDR3: CASSLTGDQPQHF. CDR3 nucleotide sequence: TGTGCCAGCAGCTTAACAGGGGATCAGCCCCAGCATTTT. This rearrangement joins TRBV7-2 to TRBJ1-5; the match to TRBD1 covers 7 bases. Trimming at V came to 2 bases and at J to 5 bases, leaving 0 bases not matched to a gene. Per germline, CDR1 SGHTA and CDR2 FQGNSA. This CDR3 spans 13 amino acids.

This clone was picked up one time. V is TRBV5-4 and J is TRBJ2-7; tentative D call: TRBD1 (6 bases). CDR1 and CDR2 (germline): SGHNT, YYREEE (reference sequence). The CDR3 sequence is 14 residues long. V dropped 0 bases and J dropped 2 bases, with 9 bases sitting between them. The CDR3 spells CASSLAGHPYEQYF. The CDR3 DNA reads TGTGCCAGCAGCTTGGCGGGACACCCCTACGAGCAGTACTTC.

The chain is built from TRBV6-1 and TRBJ1-2; possibly TRBD1 for D (5 bases). The V gene lost 7 bases and the J gene lost 4 bases, with 19 bases spanning the gap. The germline V gene encodes CDR1 MNHNS and CDR2 SASEGT. The CDR3 runs to 15 residues. CDR3 coding DNA: TGTGCCAGCACCCACCCTGTCGGGGCCTCCTATGGCTACACCTTC. Amino acids: CASTHPVGASYGYTF.

The chain uses TRBV9 and TRBJ2-1; D is possibly TRBD1 (6 bases). The germline CDR1 and CDR2 sequences are SGDLS and YYNGEE. The CDR3 spans 14 residues. V was pared by 4 bases and J by 0 bases, with 8 bases between. CDR3 residues: CASSLDSSYNEQFF. CDR3 bases: TGTGCCAGCAGCCTGGACAGCTCCTACAATGAGCAGTTCTTC.

The V gene is TRBV13, the J gene TRBJ2-7; D gene ambiguous. Germline CDR1 PRHDT, CDR2 FYEKMQ (reference sequence). The CDR3 consists of 14 residues. The V end was cut by 7 bases, the J end by 4 bases, with 17 bases between. CDR3 in amino acids: CASTSPSSGYEQYF. The CDR3 DNA reads as TGTGCCAGCACCTCCCCCTCTTCTGGGTACGAGCAGTACTTC.

The chain employs TRBV5-1 and TRBJ2-3; TRBD1 might be the D (6 bases). V lost 4 bases to trimming and J lost 4 bases, with 10 bases between them. The V gene's germline CDR1 is SGHRS and CDR2 YFSETQ. The CDR3 is 13 residues long. Here the CDR3 DNA reads TGCGCCAGCAGCCTAACAGGGTCAGATACGCAGTATTTT. Protein sequence: CASSLTGSDTQYF.

This clone has just a few counts. The chain carries TRBV7-2 and TRBJ2-5; TRBD2 matches 11 bases. This CDR3 region has 14 residues. CDR1 SGHTA and CDR2 FQGNSA come from the germline V gene. Trimming cost V 3 bases and J 4 bases; bases outside gene matches: 1. The CDR3 DNA reads as TGTGCCAGCAGCTTTGGACTAGCGGGAGAGACCCAGTACTTC. Translated, it gives CASSFGLAGETQYF. Full variable domain (remainder filled in from reference TRBV7-2 and TRBJ2-5): GAGVSQSPSNKVTEKGKDVELRCDPISGHTALYWYRQSLGQGLEFLIYFQGNSAPDKSGLPSDRFSAERTGGSVSTLTIQRTQQEDSAVYLCASSFGLAGETQYFGPGTRLLVL.

As concerns this clone: Distinct nucleotide sequences in the sample also encode this CDR3. This rearrangement joins TRBV9 to TRBJ2-5, with D perhaps TRBD2 (5 bases). Germline V gene sequence: CDR1 SGDLS, CDR2 YYNGEE. This CDR3 comprises 13 residues. V shed 2 bases and J shed 5 bases, with 10 bases lying between them. The CDR3 reads CASSVERGETQYF. The CDR3 bases are TGTGCCAGCAGCGTTGAGCGCGGGGAGACCCAGTACTTC.

This clone was detected a few times. The chain links TRBV9 to TRBJ2-5; the match to TRBD1 covers 8 bases. Germline CDR1 SGDLS, CDR2 YYNGEE. V trimming: 3 bases; J trimming: 2 bases; junction bases outside the gene matches: 6. The CDR3 consists of 15 residues. CDR3 sequence (DNA): TGTGCCAGCAGCGAAGGACAGGGCCCACAAGAGACCCAGTACTTC. Its translation is CASSEGQGPQETQYF. The full variable domain, in which reference TRBV9 and TRBJ2-5 provide the parts outside the CDR3, is DSGVTQTPKHLITATGQRVTLRCSPRSGDLSVYWYQQSLDQGLQFLIQYYNGEERAKGNILERFSAQQFPDLHSELNLSSLELGDSALYFCASSEGQGPQETQYFGPGTRLLVL.